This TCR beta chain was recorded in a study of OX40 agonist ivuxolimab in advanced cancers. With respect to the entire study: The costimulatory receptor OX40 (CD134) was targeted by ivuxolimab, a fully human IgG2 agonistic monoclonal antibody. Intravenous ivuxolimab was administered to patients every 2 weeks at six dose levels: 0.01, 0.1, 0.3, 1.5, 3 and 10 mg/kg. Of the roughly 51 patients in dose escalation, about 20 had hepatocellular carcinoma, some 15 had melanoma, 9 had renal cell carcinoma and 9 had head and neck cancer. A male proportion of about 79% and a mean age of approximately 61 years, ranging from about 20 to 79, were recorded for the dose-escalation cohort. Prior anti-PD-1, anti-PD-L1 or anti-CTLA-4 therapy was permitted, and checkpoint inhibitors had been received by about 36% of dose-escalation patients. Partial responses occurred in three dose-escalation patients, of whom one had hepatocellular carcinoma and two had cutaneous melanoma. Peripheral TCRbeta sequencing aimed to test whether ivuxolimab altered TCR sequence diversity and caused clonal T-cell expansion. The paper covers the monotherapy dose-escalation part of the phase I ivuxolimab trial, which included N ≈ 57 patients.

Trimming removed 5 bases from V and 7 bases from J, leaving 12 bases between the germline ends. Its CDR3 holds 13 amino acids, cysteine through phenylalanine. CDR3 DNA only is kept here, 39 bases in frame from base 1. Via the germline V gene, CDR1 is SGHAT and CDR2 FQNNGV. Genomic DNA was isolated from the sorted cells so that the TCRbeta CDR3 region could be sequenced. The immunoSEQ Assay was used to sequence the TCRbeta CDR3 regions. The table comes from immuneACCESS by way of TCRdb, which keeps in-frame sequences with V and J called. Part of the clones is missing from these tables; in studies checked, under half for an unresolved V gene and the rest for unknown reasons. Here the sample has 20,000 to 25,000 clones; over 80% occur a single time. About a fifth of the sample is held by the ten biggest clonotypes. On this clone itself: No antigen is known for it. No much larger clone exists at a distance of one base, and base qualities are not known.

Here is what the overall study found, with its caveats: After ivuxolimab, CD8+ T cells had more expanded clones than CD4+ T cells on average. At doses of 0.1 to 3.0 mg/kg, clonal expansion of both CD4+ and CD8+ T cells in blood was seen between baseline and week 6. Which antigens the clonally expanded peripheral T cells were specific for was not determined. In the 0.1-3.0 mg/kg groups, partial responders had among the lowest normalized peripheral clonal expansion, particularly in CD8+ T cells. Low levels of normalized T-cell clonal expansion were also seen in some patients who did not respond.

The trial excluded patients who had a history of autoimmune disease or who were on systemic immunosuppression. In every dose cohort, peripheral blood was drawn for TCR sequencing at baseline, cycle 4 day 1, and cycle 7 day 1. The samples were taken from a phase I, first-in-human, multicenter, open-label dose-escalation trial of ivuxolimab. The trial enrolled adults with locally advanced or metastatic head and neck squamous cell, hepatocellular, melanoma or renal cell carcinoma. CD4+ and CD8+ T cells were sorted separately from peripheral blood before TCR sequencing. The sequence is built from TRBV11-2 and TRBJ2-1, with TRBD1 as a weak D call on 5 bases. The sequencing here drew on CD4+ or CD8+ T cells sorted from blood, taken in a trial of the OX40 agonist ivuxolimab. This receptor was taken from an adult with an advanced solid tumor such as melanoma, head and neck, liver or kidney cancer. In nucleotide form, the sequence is TGTGCCAGCAGCCCCCAGGGTTGGAATGAGCAGTTCTTC. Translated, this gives CASSPQGWNEQFF.